Detailed here is one T cell receptor (beta chain). As originally analysed: Nucleated cell counts were estimated from reference gene primer amplification. Sequencing used immunoSEQ multiplex PCR; TCRdb keeps in-frame clones, though not all of them. That table gives V, J and clone size, and the DNA gave D and trimming. The sample shows approximately 300,000 clones, about 90% of them seen only once. This specimen belongs to a study of blood T cell repertoires in COVID-19. Across the study: Sites in the United States, Italy and Spain provided acute and convalescent COVID-19 samples. PBMCs, B-cell-depleted T cells, or T cells were the source of the cDNA or gDNA that made up the material.

Per the germline V gene, CDR1 is DFQATT and CDR2 is SNEGSKA (reference sequence). The V gene lost 3 bases and the J gene lost 0 bases, with 8 bases spanning the gap. This CDR3 comprises 13 residues. The rearrangement links TRBV20-1 to TRBJ1-1; D is uncertain. This clonotype was obtained from a man younger than 35 who had recovered from COVID-19. Sequences were obtained from peripheral blood. This chain's CDR3 is CSASAGMNTEAFF. Written as DNA, the CDR3 is TGCAGTGCTAGTGCGGGGATGAACACTGAAGCTTTCTTT.